A selection of T cell receptor beta chains follows, all from one sample in a study of long-term antiretroviral therapy in people with HIV. The assay was immunoSEQ multiplex PCR, and TCRdb's table has in-frame clones only and misses some. The repertoire holds about 39,000 clones, with around 83% as singletons. The source was unsorted PBMCs, collected 3.1 years after starting antiretroviral therapy. Receptor source: a woman in her 50s with HIV. CDR3s include the opening cysteine and the closing phenylalanine or tryptophan. A D gene is named only where the DNA matches it firmly. Some rows mark clone size as missing; the rest say once, few, many or name a class of expanded clone.

d_gene: NA
abundance: NA
j_gene: TRBJ2-2
v_gene: TRBV27
CDR3aa: CASSLRGPGELFF
CDR3nt: TGTGCCAGCAGTTTAAGGGGTCCCGGGGAGCTGTTTTTT

d_gene: TRBD2
abundance: NA
j_gene: TRBJ2-2
v_gene: TRBV11-1
CDR3aa: CASTGTSGSTGELFF
CDR3nt: TGTGCCAGCACTGGGACTAGCGGATCCACCGGGGAGCTGTTTTTT

d_gene: NA
abundance: NA
j_gene: TRBJ2-7
v_gene: TRBV4-1
CDR3aa: CASSPRDNSEQYF
CDR3nt: TGCGCCAGCAGCCCCAGGGACAATTCGGAGCAGTACTTC

d_gene: TRBD1
abundance: NA
j_gene: TRBJ1-1
v_gene: TRBV7-9
CDR3aa: CASSLGDRGRVGTEAFF
CDR3nt: TGTGCCAGCAGCTTAGGGGACAGGGGGCGTGTTGGCACTGAAGCTTTCTTT

d_gene: NA
abundance: NA
j_gene: TRBJ1-5
v_gene: TRBV19
CDR3aa: CASSIDPGYSNQPQHF
CDR3nt: TGTGCCAGTAGTATAGATCCGGGGTATAGCAATCAGCCCCAGCATTTT

d_gene: NA
abundance: few
j_gene: TRBJ2-7
v_gene: TRBV27
CDR3aa: CASSPYPYRSYEQYF
CDR3nt: TGTGCCAGCAGCCCATATCCCTACCGCTCCTACGAGCAGTACTTC

d_gene: NA
abundance: NA
j_gene: TRBJ2-5
v_gene: TRBV11-3
CDR3aa: CASSLGGRVIETQYF
CDR3nt: TGTGCCAGCAGCTTAGGGGGCAGGGTGATCGAGACCCAGTACTTC

d_gene: NA
abundance: few
j_gene: TRBJ1-4
v_gene: TRBV27
CDR3aa: CASSRRGNEKLFF
CDR3nt: TGTGCCAGCAGTCGGCGAGGGAATGAAAAACTGTTTTTT

d_gene: NA
abundance: few
j_gene: TRBJ1-2
v_gene: TRBV4-1
CDR3aa: CASSQGTEVPYGYTF
CDR3nt: TGCGCCAGCAGCCAAGGGACAGAGGTACCCTATGGCTACACCTTC

d_gene: NA
abundance: NA
j_gene: TRBJ2-7
v_gene: TRBV5-1
CDR3aa: CASSFSVMDEQYF
CDR3nt: TGCGCCAGCAGCTTCTCGGTGATGGACGAGCAGTACTTC

d_gene: NA
abundance: NA
j_gene: TRBJ1-1
v_gene: TRBV7-3
CDR3aa: CASSLRPGFNTEAFF
CDR3nt: TGTGCCAGCAGCTTAAGACCGGGCTTTAACACTGAAGCTTTCTTT

d_gene: TRBD1
abundance: NA
j_gene: TRBJ1-6
v_gene: TRBV7-9
CDR3aa: CASSLGQAVNSPLHF
CDR3nt: TGTGCCAGCAGCTTGGGACAGGCCGTTAATTCACCCCTCCACTTT

d_gene: TRBD1
abundance: once
j_gene: TRBJ2-6
v_gene: TRBV9
CDR3aa: CASSASGTGDSGANVLTF
CDR3nt: TGTGCCAGCAGCGCATCCGGGACAGGGGACTCTGGGGCCAACGTCCTGACTTTC

d_gene: NA
abundance: few
j_gene: TRBJ1-1
v_gene: TRBV6-1
CDR3aa: CASREGRMNTEAFF
CDR3nt: TGTGCCAGCAGAGAGGGACGGATGAACACTGAAGCTTTCTTT

d_gene: TRBD1
abundance: NA
j_gene: TRBJ2-5
v_gene: TRBV5-4
CDR3aa: CASSLGQGKETQYF
CDR3nt: TGTGCCAGCAGCTTAGGACAGGGGAAAGAGACCCAGTACTTC

d_gene: NA
abundance: NA
j_gene: TRBJ1-1
v_gene: TRBV6-5
CDR3aa: CASSWGRGAYQDVAFF
CDR3nt: TGTGCCAGCAGTTGGGGCCGGGGGGCGTACCAAGACGTCGCTTTCTTT

d_gene: TRBD1
abundance: NA
j_gene: TRBJ2-2
v_gene: TRBV18
CDR3aa: CASSPGTGKGELFF
CDR3nt: TGTGCCAGCTCACCGGGGACAGGAAAGGGGGAGCTGTTTTTT

d_gene: NA
abundance: NA
j_gene: TRBJ1-2
v_gene: TRBV2
CDR3aa: CASSENDRLHGYTF
CDR3nt: TGTGCCAGCAGTGAAAATGACAGGCTCCATGGCTACACCTTC

d_gene: NA
abundance: NA
j_gene: TRBJ1-4
v_gene: TRBV2
CDR3aa: CASSDRGLEEKLFF
CDR3nt: TGTGCCAGCAGTGATCGGGGTCTTGAGGAAAAACTGTTTTTT

d_gene: NA
abundance: once
j_gene: TRBJ2-3
v_gene: TRBV9
CDR3aa: CASSATGTAPTDTQYF
CDR3nt: TGTGCCAGCAGCGCCACCGGGACCGCCCCCACAGATACGCAGTATTTT

d_gene: NA
abundance: NA
j_gene: TRBJ1-5
v_gene: TRBV5-1
CDR3aa: CASSADSGGNQPQHF
CDR3nt: TGCGCCAGCAGCGCAGATTCAGGGGGCAATCAGCCCCAGCATTTT

d_gene: NA
abundance: NA
j_gene: TRBJ2-7
v_gene: TRBV11-2
CDR3aa: CASSLGEPGLNYEQYF
CDR3nt: TGTGCCAGCAGCTTGGGGGAACCGGGACTCAACTACGAGCAGTACTTC

d_gene: NA
abundance: NA
j_gene: TRBJ2-2
v_gene: TRBV7-8
CDR3aa: CASSFLAGELFF
CDR3nt: TGTGCCAGCAGCTTTTTGGCCGGGGAGCTGTTTTTT

d_gene: NA
abundance: few
j_gene: TRBJ1-2
v_gene: TRBV4-1
CDR3aa: CASRAQGRGSGYTF
CDR3nt: TGCGCCAGCAGGGCCCAGGGGAGGGGTAGTGGCTACACCTTC

d_gene: NA
abundance: NA
j_gene: TRBJ2-1
v_gene: TRBV7-9
CDR3aa: CASSLNVDEQFF
CDR3nt: TGTGCCAGCAGCCTAAACGTCGATGAGCAGTTCTTC

d_gene: NA
abundance: NA
j_gene: TRBJ2-7
v_gene: TRBV6-6
CDR3aa: CASSSGMRQFYEQYF
CDR3nt: TGTGCCAGCAGCTCAGGGATGCGCCAATTCTACGAGCAGTACTTC

d_gene: NA
abundance: NA
j_gene: TRBJ1-6
v_gene: TRBV7-2
CDR3aa: CASSLGADGALHF
CDR3nt: TGTGCCAGCAGCTTGGGGGCAGATGGGGCCCTCCACTTT

d_gene: NA
abundance: NA
j_gene: TRBJ1-2
v_gene: TRBV25-1
CDR3aa: CASKDNFGGYTF
CDR3nt: TGTGCCAGCAAGGACAATTTTGGTGGCTACACCTTC

d_gene: NA
abundance: NA
j_gene: TRBJ1-6
v_gene: TRBV4-1
CDR3aa: CASSQGVQAGRNSPLHF
CDR3nt: TGCGCCAGCAGCCAAGGAGTGCAGGCAGGGAGAAATTCACCCCTCCACTTT

d_gene: NA
abundance: NA
j_gene: TRBJ2-7
v_gene: TRBV30
CDR3aa: CAWRTGQLYEQYF
CDR3nt: TGTGCCTGGCGGACCGGACAGCTGTACGAGCAGTACTTC

d_gene: NA
abundance: NA
j_gene: TRBJ1-5
v_gene: TRBV7-9
CDR3aa: CASSLAGRYDPQHF
CDR3nt: TGTGCCAGCAGCTTAGCAGGGCGGTACGACCCCCAGCATTTT

d_gene: NA
abundance: once
j_gene: TRBJ1-3
v_gene: TRBV9
CDR3aa: CASSPGAANTIYF
CDR3nt: TGTGCCAGCAGCCCAGGGGCGGCAAACACCATATATTTT

d_gene: NA
abundance: NA
j_gene: TRBJ2-5
v_gene: TRBV25-1
CDR3aa: CASSEYVTEIETQYF
CDR3nt: TGTGCCAGCAGTGAATATGTAACGGAGATAGAGACCCAGTACTTC

d_gene: TRBD1
abundance: NA
j_gene: TRBJ2-4
v_gene: TRBV29-1
CDR3aa: CSVGQGADIQYF
CDR3nt: TGCAGCGTTGGGCAGGGGGCGGACATTCAGTACTTC

d_gene: TRBD1
abundance: NA
j_gene: TRBJ2-7
v_gene: TRBV9
CDR3aa: CASSLRDRVYEQYF
CDR3nt: TGTGCCAGCAGTCTCCGGGACAGGGTCTACGAGCAGTACTTC

d_gene: NA
abundance: NA
j_gene: TRBJ1-5
v_gene: TRBV2
CDR3aa: CASSRDLSGVQPQHF
CDR3nt: TGTGCCAGCAGTCGGGACCTCTCAGGGGTTCAGCCCCAGCATTTT

d_gene: TRBD2
abundance: NA
j_gene: TRBJ2-2
v_gene: TRBV6-1
CDR3aa: CASSELAGVTGELFF
CDR3nt: TGTGCCAGCAGTGAATTAGCGGGGGTTACCGGGGAGCTGTTTTTT

d_gene: NA
abundance: few
j_gene: TRBJ2-2
v_gene: TRBV11-2
CDR3aa: CASSFTETGELFF
CDR3nt: TGTGCCAGCAGCTTCACCGAGACCGGGGAGCTGTTTTTT

d_gene: TRBD2
abundance: NA
j_gene: TRBJ2-7
v_gene: TRBV5-5
CDR3aa: CASSLVSSGDLSYEQYF
CDR3nt: TGTGCCAGCAGCTTGGTTTCGAGCGGGGACCTCTCCTACGAGCAGTACTTC

d_gene: NA
abundance: NA
j_gene: TRBJ2-5
v_gene: TRBV7-6
CDR3aa: CASSLVVGQGTQYF
CDR3nt: TGTGCCAGCAGCTTAGTTGTGGGGCAGGGGACCCAGTACTTC

d_gene: TRBD2
abundance: NA
j_gene: TRBJ2-3
v_gene: TRBV4-1
CDR3aa: CASSQVGGGARDTQYF
CDR3nt: TGCGCCAGCAGCCAAGTAGGCGGGGGGGCACGGGATACGCAGTATTTT

d_gene: NA
abundance: NA
j_gene: TRBJ2-3
v_gene: TRBV4-1
CDR3aa: CASSQERFGNTQYF
CDR3nt: TGCGCCAGCAGCCAAGAAAGGTTCGGAAATACGCAGTATTTT

d_gene: NA
abundance: once
j_gene: TRBJ1-4
v_gene: TRBV28
CDR3aa: CASSLGFGRTEKLFF
CDR3nt: TGTGCCAGCAGTTTAGGGTTCGGCAGGACTGAAAAACTGTTTTTT

d_gene: TRBD2
abundance: NA
j_gene: TRBJ2-3
v_gene: TRBV11-2
CDR3aa: CASSQRGLVKSDTQYF
CDR3nt: TGTGCCAGCAGCCAGCGAGGACTAGTAAAGTCAGATACGCAGTATTTT

d_gene: NA
abundance: NA
j_gene: TRBJ2-1
v_gene: TRBV9
CDR3aa: CASSARDGYYNEQFF
CDR3nt: TGTGCCAGCAGCGCCCGGGACGGATACTACAATGAGCAGTTCTTC

d_gene: TRBD2
abundance: once
j_gene: TRBJ2-5
v_gene: TRBV6-6
CDR3aa: CATGRGGQETQYF
CDR3nt: TGTGCCACGGGTCGGGGGGGCCAAGAGACCCAGTACTTC

d_gene: NA
abundance: NA
j_gene: TRBJ1-4
v_gene: TRBV7-8
CDR3aa: CASSAVIQGEISWGKLFF
CDR3nt: TGTGCCAGCAGCGCTGTTATACAGGGTGAGATCAGCTGGGGAAAACTGTTTTTT

d_gene: TRBD1
abundance: NA
j_gene: TRBJ1-2
v_gene: TRBV4-1
CDR3aa: CASSQLTGQVYGYTF
CDR3nt: TGCGCCAGCAGCCAACTTACCGGACAGGTCTATGGCTACACCTTC

d_gene: NA
abundance: NA
j_gene: TRBJ2-3
v_gene: TRBV10-3
CDR3aa: CASKIADTQYF
CDR3nt: TGTGCCTCGAAGATCGCAGATACGCAGTATTTT

d_gene: NA
abundance: NA
j_gene: TRBJ1-6
v_gene: TRBV19
CDR3aa: CASSTRGLTNSPLHF
CDR3nt: TGTGCCAGTAGTACCCGGGGGTTGACTAATTCACCCCTCCACTTT

d_gene: NA
abundance: few
j_gene: TRBJ1-3
v_gene: TRBV2
CDR3aa: CASSEARSGNTIYF
CDR3nt: TGTGCCAGCAGTGAGGCCAGGTCGGGAAACACCATATATTTT

d_gene: NA
abundance: NA
j_gene: TRBJ2-7
v_gene: TRBV7-9
CDR3aa: CASSPGRPYEQYF
CDR3nt: TGTGCCAGCAGCCCGGGACGGCCCTACGAGCAGTACTTC

d_gene: NA
abundance: NA
j_gene: TRBJ1-1
v_gene: TRBV4-3
CDR3aa: CASSQLNMNTEAFF
CDR3nt: TGCGCCAGCAGCCAATTAAACATGAACACTGAAGCTTTCTTT

d_gene: NA
abundance: NA
j_gene: TRBJ2-1
v_gene: TRBV29-1
CDR3aa: CSVDRGGNEQFF
CDR3nt: TGCAGCGTTGACAGGGGGGGCAATGAGCAGTTCTTC

d_gene: TRBD1
abundance: NA
j_gene: TRBJ2-7
v_gene: TRBV5-8
CDR3aa: CASSLGQGGYEQYF
CDR3nt: TGTGCCAGCAGCTTGGGACAGGGTGGCTACGAGCAGTACTTC

d_gene: TRBD1
abundance: NA
j_gene: TRBJ1-1
v_gene: TRBV19
CDR3aa: CASMGTGSNTEAFF
CDR3nt: TGTGCCAGTATGGGGACAGGGTCGAACACTGAAGCTTTCTTT

d_gene: NA
abundance: NA
j_gene: TRBJ1-1
v_gene: TRBV5-4
CDR3aa: CASSSTGMNTEAFF
CDR3nt: TGTGCCAGCAGCTCGACCGGGATGAACACTGAAGCTTTCTTT

d_gene: NA
abundance: NA
j_gene: TRBJ2-1
v_gene: TRBV7-3
CDR3aa: CASSFGGYNEQFF
CDR3nt: TGTGCCAGCAGCTTCGGGGGTTACAATGAGCAGTTCTTC